The following is a T cell receptor beta chain sequence with its context. The data derive from a study of blood T cell repertoires in COVID-19. CDR1 is LGHDT, CDR2 YNNKEL, per germline (reference sequence). The CDR3 extends over 11 amino acids. V shed 6 bases and J shed 11 bases, with 10 bases lying between them. Measured with immunoSEQ multiplex PCR; TCRdb has only the in-frame clones, and not every one. The sample holds fewer than 200,000 clones, around 74% seen once. The V call is TRBV3-1 (or the pseudogene TRBV3-2), the J call TRBJ2-2, with D hard to call. Input material: peripheral blood. The TCR comes from a woman aged 60-75 years with COVID-19, enrolled during active disease. CDR3 DNA: TGTGCCAGCAGGGGCCAGATTGAGCTGTTTTTT. Its translation: CASRGQIELFF.